The rows below give T cell receptor beta chains drawn from one sample of a study of T-cell memory formation after mild COVID-19. TCRdb reprocessed the 5' RACE reads via MiXCR and lists one record per CDR3 protein. This table holds roughly 240,000 distinct CDR3 sequences, around 15% found once. The sequencing input was PBMCs or a T cell subset sorted from them (not recorded which). All receptors derive from a man between 18 and 35 years old who had mild COVID-19 (a few samples of this study predate the infection). Cell type and time point are not known. The CDR3 runs from the conserved cysteine through the conserved F or W. Each record gives: V gene, J gene, clone size, D gene, CDR3 protein, CDR3 DNA. The D gene is left open where the match is weak. A row's size may be missing; if present it is once, few, many or a size class.

V gene: TRBV4-1
J gene: TRBJ1-1
clone size: NA
D gene: NA
CDR3 protein: CASSPAGGLTEAFF
CDR3 DNA: TGCGCCAGCAGCCCCGCCGGGGGGCTTACTGAAGCTTTCTTT

V gene: TRBV27
J gene: TRBJ1-2
clone size: few
D gene: NA
CDR3 protein: CASSPLTSGIYGYTF
CDR3 DNA: TGTGCCAGCAGTCCCTTGACCTCGGGCATCTATGGCTACACCTTC

V gene: TRBV5-1
J gene: TRBJ1-2
clone size: NA
D gene: TRBD1
CDR3 protein: CASSYGTGSDGYTF
CDR3 DNA: TGCGCCAGCAGCTACGGGACAGGGTCGGACGGCTACACCTTC

V gene: TRBV15
J gene: TRBJ1-1
clone size: NA
D gene: NA
CDR3 protein: CATSRDLARTEAFF
CDR3 DNA: TGTGCCACCAGCAGAGATCTCGCCCGGACTGAAGCTTTCTTT

V gene: TRBV20-1
J gene: TRBJ2-5
clone size: NA
D gene: NA
CDR3 protein: CSASLQARAETQYF
CDR3 DNA: TGCAGTGCTTCGCTCCAGGCACGGGCGGAGACCCAGTACTTC

V gene: TRBV7-9
J gene: TRBJ2-3
clone size: few
D gene: TRBD2
CDR3 protein: CASRSSGGALDTQYF
CDR3 DNA: TGTGCCAGCAGATCGAGCGGGGGGGCGTTAGATACGCAGTATTTT

V gene: TRBV6-1
J gene: TRBJ2-3
clone size: few
D gene: NA
CDR3 protein: CASSAYFPSPTGTDTQYF
CDR3 DNA: TGTGCCAGCAGTGCCTACTTTCCTTCTCCCACGGGCACAGATACGCAGTATTTT

V gene: TRBV3-1
J gene: TRBJ2-2
clone size: few
D gene: TRBD1
CDR3 protein: CASSYGDRGSGELFF
CDR3 DNA: TGTGCCAGCAGCTATGGGGACAGAGGGAGCGGGGAGCTGTTTTTT

V gene: TRBV5-6
J gene: TRBJ2-3
clone size: few
D gene: TRBD2
CDR3 protein: CASSLDRGGPPDTQYF
CDR3 DNA: TGTGCCAGCAGCTTGGATCGGGGGGGACCCCCAGATACGCAGTATTTT

V gene: TRBV18
J gene: TRBJ1-2
clone size: once
D gene: NA
CDR3 protein: CASSPLRDGYTF
CDR3 DNA: TGTGCCAGCTCACCACTTAGAGATGGCTACACCTTC

V gene: TRBV4-3
J gene: TRBJ2-7
clone size: NA
D gene: NA
CDR3 protein: CASSQEHTDSYEQYF
CDR3 DNA: TGCGCCAGCAGCCAAGAACACACAGACTCCTACGAGCAGTACTTC

V gene: TRBV5-1
J gene: TRBJ2-7
clone size: NA
D gene: NA
CDR3 protein: CASSFGGWPQQTSEQYF
CDR3 DNA: TGCGCCAGCAGCTTTGGCGGCTGGCCCCAGCAGACGAGCGAGCAGTACTTC

V gene: TRBV20-1
J gene: TRBJ1-2
clone size: few
D gene: NA
CDR3 protein: CSARESAATGYTF
CDR3 DNA: TGCAGTGCTAGAGAGTCGGCCGCTACTGGCTACACCTTC

V gene: TRBV12-3/TRBV12-4
J gene: TRBJ1-4
clone size: NA
D gene: NA
CDR3 protein: CASSPRDFNEKLFF
CDR3 DNA: TGTGCCAGCAGTCCCCGGGACTTTAATGAAAAACTGTTTTTT

V gene: TRBV7-8
J gene: TRBJ2-2
clone size: NA
D gene: TRBD2
CDR3 protein: CASTPGSGGASGELFF
CDR3 DNA: TGTGCCAGCACCCCTGGGAGCGGGGGCGCCTCCGGGGAGCTGTTTTTT

V gene: TRBV4-1
J gene: TRBJ1-5
clone size: NA
D gene: TRBD1
CDR3 protein: CASSHGQGGVEPQHF
CDR3 DNA: TGCGCCAGCAGCCACGGACAGGGTGGAGTAGAGCCCCAGCATTTT

V gene: TRBV4-3
J gene: TRBJ1-2
clone size: few
D gene: NA
CDR3 protein: CASSQGLSGGEDYGYTF
CDR3 DNA: TGCGCCAGCAGCCAAGGATTAAGCGGGGGAGAGGACTATGGCTACACCTTC

V gene: TRBV3-1
J gene: TRBJ1-4
clone size: few
D gene: NA
CDR3 protein: CASSQPQGTNNEKLFF
CDR3 DNA: TGTGCCAGCAGCCAGCCACAGGGCACTAATAATGAAAAACTGTTTTTT

V gene: TRBV12-3/TRBV12-4
J gene: TRBJ2-6
clone size: many
D gene: NA
CDR3 protein: CASSFWTGANVLTF
CDR3 DNA: TGTGCCAGCAGTTTTTGGACTGGGGCCAACGTCCTGACTTTC

V gene: TRBV5-1
J gene: TRBJ1-5
clone size: few
D gene: NA
CDR3 protein: CASSEGMGNQPQHF
CDR3 DNA: TGCGCCAGCAGCGAGGGTATGGGCAATCAGCCCCAGCATTTT

V gene: TRBV29-1
J gene: TRBJ1-2
clone size: few
D gene: TRBD1
CDR3 protein: CSVKRTGDYGYTF
CDR3 DNA: TGCAGCGTTAAAAGGACAGGGGACTATGGCTACACCTTC

V gene: TRBV20-1
J gene: TRBJ1-2
clone size: many
D gene: NA
CDR3 protein: CSARDLTEYGYTF
CDR3 DNA: TGCAGTGCTAGAGATCTAACAGAATATGGCTACACCTTC

V gene: TRBV20-1
J gene: TRBJ1-5
clone size: NA
D gene: TRBD1
CDR3 protein: CSAYSGGLSQPQHF
CDR3 DNA: TGCAGTGCTTACTCAGGGGGCCTAAGTCAGCCCCAGCATTTT

V gene: TRBV29-1
J gene: TRBJ2-1
clone size: few
D gene: NA
CDR3 protein: CSVEVWGKLDGGYNEQFF
CDR3 DNA: TGCAGCGTTGAAGTGTGGGGTAAGCTAGATGGCGGTTACAATGAGCAGTTCTTC

V gene: TRBV6-5
J gene: TRBJ1-3
clone size: few
D gene: NA
CDR3 protein: CASSYWPTDSGNTIYF
CDR3 DNA: TGTGCCAGCAGTTACTGGCCCACAGACTCTGGAAACACCATATATTTT

V gene: TRBV6-2/TRBV6-3
J gene: TRBJ2-2
clone size: NA
D gene: NA
CDR3 protein: CASSYGTANTGELFF
CDR3 DNA: TGTGCCAGCAGTTATGGGACCGCGAACACCGGGGAGCTGTTTTTT

V gene: TRBV20-1
J gene: TRBJ2-5
clone size: few
D gene: NA
CDR3 protein: CSARGGSIQETQYF
CDR3 DNA: TGCAGTGCTAGAGGGGGTTCCATCCAAGAGACCCAGTACTTC

V gene: TRBV12-3/TRBV12-4
J gene: TRBJ1-1
clone size: NA
D gene: NA
CDR3 protein: CASSITENTEAFF
CDR3 DNA: TGTGCCAGCAGTATTACAGAGAACACTGAAGCTTTCTTT

V gene: TRBV19
J gene: TRBJ2-5
clone size: NA
D gene: NA
CDR3 protein: CASSIVVAAQETQYF
CDR3 DNA: TGTGCCAGTAGTATAGTGGTGGCAGCCCAAGAGACCCAGTACTTC

V gene: TRBV7-8
J gene: TRBJ2-5
clone size: NA
D gene: NA
CDR3 protein: CASSPLKYQETQYF
CDR3 DNA: TGTGCCAGCAGCCCACTCAAGTACCAAGAGACCCAGTACTTC

V gene: TRBV7-6
J gene: TRBJ2-2
clone size: few
D gene: NA
CDR3 protein: CASSLGVRSDTGELFF
CDR3 DNA: TGTGCCAGCAGCTTAGGTGTCCGTTCCGATACCGGGGAGCTGTTTTTT

V gene: TRBV18
J gene: TRBJ2-5
clone size: many
D gene: NA
CDR3 protein: CASSPPTVETQYF
CDR3 DNA: TGTGCCAGCTCACCGCCGACGGTAGAGACCCAGTACTTC

V gene: TRBV9
J gene: TRBJ2-5
clone size: many
D gene: NA
CDR3 protein: CASSVSNQETQYF
CDR3 DNA: TGTGCCAGCAGCGTGTCAAATCAAGAGACCCAGTACTTC

V gene: TRBV9
J gene: TRBJ2-5
clone size: few
D gene: TRBD2
CDR3 protein: CASTKTSGGLETQYF
CDR3 DNA: TGTGCCAGCACCAAGACCTCGGGGGGGTTAGAGACCCAGTACTTC

V gene: TRBV24-1
J gene: TRBJ2-3
clone size: few
D gene: TRBD1
CDR3 protein: CATSDMTGVGDTQYF
CDR3 DNA: TGTGCCACCAGTGATATGACAGGGGTGGGAGATACGCAGTATTTT

V gene: TRBV5-1
J gene: TRBJ2-5
clone size: few
D gene: NA
CDR3 protein: CASSLGGEAMETQYF
CDR3 DNA: TGCGCCAGCAGCTTAGGCGGTGAGGCGATGGAGACCCAGTACTTC

V gene: TRBV11-1
J gene: TRBJ2-1
clone size: few
D gene: TRBD1
CDR3 protein: CASSLQGAGYNEQFF
CDR3 DNA: TGTGCCAGCAGCTTACAGGGGGCCGGGTACAATGAGCAGTTCTTC

V gene: TRBV7-3
J gene: TRBJ2-2
clone size: many
D gene: NA
CDR3 protein: CASSFGVVGAGELFF
CDR3 DNA: TGTGCCAGCAGCTTTGGGGTTGTGGGAGCCGGGGAGCTGTTTTTT

V gene: TRBV13
J gene: TRBJ2-4
clone size: few
D gene: NA
CDR3 protein: CASSVPGGNIQYF
CDR3 DNA: TGTGCCAGCAGCGTCCCCGGGGGAAACATTCAGTACTTC

V gene: TRBV20-1
J gene: TRBJ2-5
clone size: few
D gene: TRBD2
CDR3 protein: CSAVSGGGWETQYF
CDR3 DNA: TGCAGTGCTGTTAGCGGGGGGGGTTGGGAGACCCAGTACTTC

V gene: TRBV12-3/TRBV12-4
J gene: TRBJ1-1
clone size: few
D gene: NA
CDR3 protein: CASSFLGVTEAFF
CDR3 DNA: TGTGCCAGCAGTTTTCTGGGTGTGACTGAAGCTTTCTTT

V gene: TRBV7-8
J gene: TRBJ1-5
clone size: many
D gene: TRBD1
CDR3 protein: CASSSQGELDQPQHF
CDR3 DNA: TGTGCCAGCAGCTCCCAGGGGGAGCTCGATCAGCCCCAGCATTTT

V gene: TRBV28
J gene: TRBJ1-5
clone size: NA
D gene: TRBD1
CDR3 protein: CASNKPGQGYQPQHF
CDR3 DNA: TGTGCCAGCAACAAACCGGGACAGGGGTACCAGCCCCAGCATTTT

V gene: TRBV5-8
J gene: TRBJ1-1
clone size: NA
D gene: NA
CDR3 protein: CASSRQTGRNTEAFF
CDR3 DNA: TGTGCCAGCAGCCGTCAGACGGGGAGGAACACTGAAGCTTTCTTT

V gene: TRBV7-9
J gene: TRBJ2-1
clone size: many
D gene: TRBD2
CDR3 protein: CASSHLRGLAGVNEQFF
CDR3 DNA: TGTGCCAGCAGCCACCTGAGGGGGCTAGCGGGGGTGAATGAGCAGTTCTTC

V gene: TRBV5-5
J gene: TRBJ2-7
clone size: once
D gene: NA
CDR3 protein: CASSPNGGPYEQYF
CDR3 DNA: TGTGCCAGCAGCCCGAATGGGGGACCCTACGAGCAGTACTTC

V gene: TRBV7-2
J gene: TRBJ2-3
clone size: NA
D gene: NA
CDR3 protein: CASSLRMGDTQYF
CDR3 DNA: TGTGCCAGCAGCTTAAGGATGGGAGATACGCAGTATTTT

V gene: TRBV6-1
J gene: TRBJ2-7
clone size: NA
D gene: NA
CDR3 protein: CASSRDLPMNYEQYF
CDR3 DNA: TGTGCCAGCAGCCGCGACCTGCCAATGAATTACGAGCAGTACTTC

V gene: TRBV5-1
J gene: TRBJ2-3
clone size: few
D gene: NA
CDR3 protein: CASSLATTQYF
CDR3 DNA: TGCGCCAGCAGCTTGGCGACCACGCAGTATTTT

V gene: TRBV6-2/TRBV6-3
J gene: TRBJ2-3
clone size: NA
D gene: NA
CDR3 protein: CASSGPPRDTQYF
CDR3 DNA: TGTGCCAGCAGCGGTCCCCCTAGGGATACGCAGTATTTT